The 8 T cell receptor beta chains below all came from one sample that was sequenced in a study of shared clonotypes between healthy human individuals. Measured with immunoSEQ multiplex PCR; TCRdb has only the in-frame clones, and not every one. The sample has some 2,400,000 clones, approximately 96% seen once. The sequenced sample was naive CD4+ T cells sorted from blood. Subset of the sample: CD45RA+ positively selected. These receptors originate from a man aged 18 to 29 in good health.

V gene TRBV7-2 combines with J gene TRBJ2-5; D might be TRBD2 (6 bases). Germline CDR1 is SGHTA and CDR2 is FQGNSA. The CDR3 is made up of 15 amino acids. The V end was cut by 1 base, the J end by 9 bases, with 18 bases between. The CDR3 DNA reads as TGTGCCAGCAGCTTAGGCGGTAGCGGCAATAGGGCCCAGTACTTC. Translating gives CASSLGGSGNRAQYF.

V gene TRBV5-1 combines with J gene TRBJ2-5; tentatively, D is TRBD2 (6 bases). V lost 2 bases and J lost 3, with 17 bases in between. Germline V gene lookup returns CDR1 SGHRS and CDR2 YFSETQ. CDR3 length: 16 amino acids. As DNA, the CDR3 is TGCGCCAGCAGCTTTGGGACTTCAAACAACAAAGAGACCCAGTACTTC. It translates to CASSFGTSNNKETQYF.

V usage is TRBV30 and J usage is TRBJ1-5; D may be TRBD1 (6 bases). From germline, CDR1 is GTSNPN and CDR2 SVGIG (reference sequence). CDR3 length equals 15 residues. Trimming took off 0 bases at V and 1 base at J, with 10 bases between the two ends. CDR3 bases: TGTGCCTGGAGTGTGGTGGGGGCAAGCAATCAGCCCCAGCATTTT. Amino acid sequence: CAWSVVGASNQPQHF.

This clone was counted a single time. The chain uses TRBV6-1 and TRBJ1-1; 7 bases map to TRBD1. This CDR3 comprises 14 residues. V dropped 7 bases and J dropped 5; count of bases not matched to a gene: 10. The V gene's germline CDR1 is MNHNS and CDR2 SASEGT. The CDR3: CASTTTGEGTEAFF. The CDR3 region has the DNA TGTGCCAGCACCACAACAGGGGAAGGGACTGAAGCTTTCTTT.

The chain carries TRBV4-1 and TRBJ2-4; D is perhaps TRBD1 or TRBD2 (5 bases each). CDR1 MGHRA and CDR2 YSYEKL come from the germline V gene. Between the trimmed V and J ends, which lost 0 bases and 9 bases, there was a span of 12 bases. The CDR3 runs to 14 residues. CDR3 sequence: CASSQDGGVGIQYF. The DNA of the CDR3 is TGCGCCAGCAGCCAAGATGGGGGAGTAGGCATTCAGTACTTC.

About this clone itself: The junction departs from germline at one end; a sequencing error may be responsible. The chain recombines TRBV6-1 with TRBJ1-1; 8 nucleotides line up with TRBD1. This CDR3 is built from 14 residues. Per the germline V gene, CDR1 is MNHNS and CDR2 is SASEGT. This chain's CDR3 is CAISAAGGWTEAFF. The CDR3 coding sequence is TGTGCCATCAGTGCCGCAGGGGGCTGGACTGAAGCTTTCTTT.

The CDR3 coding sequence is TGTGCCAGCAGCTTAATGGCCTCGTACGGCACAGATACGCAGTATTTT. Translation gives CASSLMASYGTDTQYF. The J gene is TRBJ2-3, the V gene TRBV7-2; D unclear. The ends were cut back, 2 bases at V and 1 base at J, with 13 bases in the middle. This CDR3 contains 16 residues. The germline CDR1 and CDR2 sequences are SGHTA and FQGNSA.

The chain carries TRBV2 and TRBJ2-2; D possibly uses TRBD1 or TRBD2 (5 bases each). Germline V CDR1 and CDR2: SNHLY, FYNNEI. The CDR3 length is 15 residues. Trimming took off 6 bases at V and 2 bases at J, with 13 bases between the two ends. Here the CDR3 reads CASSLIGGNTGELFF. DNA of the CDR3: TGTGCCAGCAGCCTGATTGGGGGAAACACCGGGGAGCTGTTTTTT.